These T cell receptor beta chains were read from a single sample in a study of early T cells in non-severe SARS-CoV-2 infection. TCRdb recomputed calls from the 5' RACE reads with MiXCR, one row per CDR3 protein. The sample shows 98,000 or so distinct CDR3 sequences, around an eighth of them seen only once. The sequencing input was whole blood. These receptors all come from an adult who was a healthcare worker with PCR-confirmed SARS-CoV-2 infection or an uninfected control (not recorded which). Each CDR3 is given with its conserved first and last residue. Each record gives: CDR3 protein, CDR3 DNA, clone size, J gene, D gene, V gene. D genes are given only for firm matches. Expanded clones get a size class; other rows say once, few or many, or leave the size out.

CDR3aa: CASSPGTSGGHNYEQYF; CDR3nt: TGTGCCAGCAGCCCCGGGACTAGCGGGGGGCACAACTACGAGCAGTACTTC; abundance: .; j_gene: TRBJ2-7; d_gene: TRBD2; v_gene: TRBV9
CDR3aa: CASSPSGRETQYF; CDR3nt: TGTGCCAGCTCACCTTCGGGGCGGGAGACCCAGTACTTC; abundance: few; j_gene: TRBJ2-5; d_gene: .; v_gene: TRBV18
CDR3aa: CASSLFPTGGNEKLFF; CDR3nt: TGCGCCAGCAGCTTGTTCCCGACAGGGGGAAATGAAAAACTGTTTTTT; abundance: .; j_gene: TRBJ1-4; d_gene: TRBD1; v_gene: TRBV5-1
CDR3aa: CSARRAGTSKETQYF; CDR3nt: TGCAGTGCTAGGAGGGCCGGGACTTCCAAAGAGACCCAGTACTTC; abundance: many; j_gene: TRBJ2-5; d_gene: .; v_gene: TRBV20-1
CDR3aa: CASSPTGLNDDEQFF; CDR3nt: TGTGCCAGCTCACCAACGGGACTGAACGACGATGAGCAGTTCTTC; abundance: many; j_gene: TRBJ2-1; d_gene: .; v_gene: TRBV18
CDR3aa: CASSRSGPTGSPLHF; CDR3nt: TGTGCCAGCAGCCGATCCGGGCCGACAGGGTCACCCCTCCACTTT; abundance: few; j_gene: TRBJ1-6; d_gene: TRBD1; v_gene: TRBV11-3
CDR3aa: CASSVGQGNRQETQYF; CDR3nt: TGTGCCAGCAGCGTAGGGCAGGGAAATCGACAAGAGACCCAGTACTTC; abundance: once; j_gene: TRBJ2-5; d_gene: .; v_gene: TRBV9
CDR3aa: CSARRSADSNQPQHF; CDR3nt: TGCAGTGCTAGAAGGTCAGCGGATAGCAATCAGCCCCAGCATTTT; abundance: .; j_gene: TRBJ1-5; d_gene: .; v_gene: TRBV20-1
CDR3aa: CASRGLDRKNEKLFF; CDR3nt: TGTGCCAGCAGGGGCCTCGACAGGAAAAATGAAAAACTGTTTTTT; abundance: few; j_gene: TRBJ1-4; d_gene: .; v_gene: TRBV6-2/TRBV6-3
CDR3aa: CASGGQGNYGYTF; CDR3nt: TGTGCCAGCGGGGGACAGGGCAACTATGGCTACACCTTC; abundance: few; j_gene: TRBJ1-2; d_gene: TRBD1; v_gene: TRBV7-9
CDR3aa: CASSLLATTEAFF; CDR3nt: TGTGCCAGCAGCCTTCTCGCCACCACTGAAGCTTTCTTT; abundance: .; j_gene: TRBJ1-1; d_gene: .; v_gene: TRBV14
CDR3aa: CASSLGTDSNQPQHF; CDR3nt: TGTGCCAGCAGCCTGGGGACGGATAGCAATCAGCCCCAGCATTTT; abundance: .; j_gene: TRBJ1-5; d_gene: .; v_gene: TRBV3-1
CDR3aa: CASSSPLGGPSGELFF; CDR3nt: TGTGCCAGCAGTTCCCCCCTAGGAGGGCCATCCGGGGAGCTGTTTTTT; abundance: .; j_gene: TRBJ2-2; d_gene: .; v_gene: TRBV27
CDR3aa: CASRVATDTQYF; CDR3nt: TGTGCCAGCAGAGTAGCGACAGATACGCAGTATTTT; abundance: few; j_gene: TRBJ2-3; d_gene: .; v_gene: TRBV12-3/TRBV12-4
CDR3aa: CASSLRTAVNTGELFF; CDR3nt: TGTGCCAGCAGCCTAAGGACGGCGGTTAACACCGGGGAGCTGTTTTTT; abundance: .; j_gene: TRBJ2-2; d_gene: .; v_gene: TRBV7-8
CDR3aa: CASSQDKGNQPQHF; CDR3nt: TGTGCCAGCAGCCAAGACAAGGGCAATCAGCCCCAGCATTTT; abundance: few; j_gene: TRBJ1-5; d_gene: .; v_gene: TRBV3-1
CDR3aa: CASSVISTNEKLFF; CDR3nt: TGTGCCAGCAGTGTAATCTCAACTAATGAAAAACTGTTTTTT; abundance: .; j_gene: TRBJ1-4; d_gene: .; v_gene: TRBV2
CDR3aa: CASSPDEGESTEAFF; CDR3nt: TGTGCCAGCAGCCCCGATGAGGGGGAGAGCACTGAAGCTTTCTTT; abundance: .; j_gene: TRBJ1-1; d_gene: .; v_gene: TRBV7-2
CDR3aa: CASSLRDFNEQYF; CDR3nt: TGTGCCAGCAGTTTGCGGGATTTCAACGAGCAGTACTTC; abundance: many; j_gene: TRBJ2-7; d_gene: .; v_gene: TRBV28
CDR3aa: CASSAGQAPRAEAFF; CDR3nt: TGTGCCAGCAGCGCTGGACAGGCCCCCAGGGCTGAAGCTTTCTTT; abundance: many; j_gene: TRBJ1-1; d_gene: TRBD1; v_gene: TRBV11-2
CDR3aa: CASRLVLGKDTQYF; CDR3nt: TGTGCCAGTCGTTTGGTCCTTGGCAAAGATACGCAGTATTTT; abundance: .; j_gene: TRBJ2-3; d_gene: .; v_gene: TRBV19
CDR3aa: CASSLIRGDTEAFF; CDR3nt: TGTGCCAGCAGCTTGATACGGGGGGACACTGAAGCTTTCTTT; abundance: .; j_gene: TRBJ1-1; d_gene: .; v_gene: TRBV5-6
CDR3aa: CASSLRVTYNSPLHF; CDR3nt: TGTGCCAGCAGTTTAAGGGTCACCTATAATTCACCCCTCCACTTT; abundance: .; j_gene: TRBJ1-6; d_gene: .; v_gene: TRBV12-3/TRBV12-4
CDR3aa: CASGFHPQGMNTEAFF; CDR3nt: TGTGCTAGTGGTTTTCACCCACAGGGGATGAACACTGAAGCTTTCTTT; abundance: .; j_gene: TRBJ1-1; d_gene: TRBD1; v_gene: TRBV12-5
CDR3aa: CASSPLMAGAYEQYF; CDR3nt: TGTGCCAGCTCACCTCTAATGGCGGGAGCCTACGAGCAGTACTTC; abundance: few; j_gene: TRBJ2-7; d_gene: TRBD2; v_gene: TRBV18
CDR3aa: CASSLTRRERTQYF; CDR3nt: TGTGCCAGCAGTCTGACTAGGCGGGAGCGGACCCAGTACTTC; abundance: .; j_gene: TRBJ2-5; d_gene: TRBD2; v_gene: TRBV12-3/TRBV12-4
CDR3aa: CASSIAKGSNGYTF; CDR3nt: TGTGCCAGTAGTATCGCGAAGGGGTCGAATGGCTACACCTTC; abundance: .; j_gene: TRBJ1-2; d_gene: .; v_gene: TRBV19
CDR3aa: CASSPRADTYNSPLHF; CDR3nt: TGTGCCAGTAGTCCCCGGGCAGATACCTATAATTCACCCCTCCACTTT; abundance: .; j_gene: TRBJ1-6; d_gene: .; v_gene: TRBV19
CDR3aa: CASLTGAHTGELFF; CDR3nt: TGTGCCAGCCTGACAGGGGCCCACACCGGGGAGCTGTTTTTT; abundance: .; j_gene: TRBJ2-2; d_gene: TRBD1; v_gene: TRBV12-3/TRBV12-4
CDR3aa: CSVEGGAGTDTQYF; CDR3nt: TGCAGCGTTGAAGGGGGGGCTGGAACAGATACGCAGTATTTT; abundance: many; j_gene: TRBJ2-3; d_gene: .; v_gene: TRBV29-1
CDR3aa: CSADYRDTEAFF; CDR3nt: TGCAGCGCTGACTACAGGGACACTGAAGCTTTCTTT; abundance: few; j_gene: TRBJ1-1; d_gene: .; v_gene: TRBV29-1
CDR3aa: CASSRDRGVYEQYF; CDR3nt: TGTGCCAGCAGCCGGGACAGGGGCGTCTACGAGCAGTACTTC; abundance: .; j_gene: TRBJ2-7; d_gene: TRBD1; v_gene: TRBV7-2
CDR3aa: CASSLVMNTEAFF; CDR3nt: TGTGCCAGCAGCTTAGTTATGAACACTGAAGCTTTCTTT; abundance: many; j_gene: TRBJ1-1; d_gene: .; v_gene: TRBV7-3
CDR3aa: CASSASGGSKETQYF; CDR3nt: TGTGCCAGCAGCGCTAGCGGGGGCTCTAAAGAGACCCAGTACTTC; abundance: few; j_gene: TRBJ2-5; d_gene: TRBD2; v_gene: TRBV2
CDR3aa: CASSLDHRSTNTGELFF; CDR3nt: TGCGCCAGCAGCTTGGATCACAGGTCGACGAACACCGGGGAGCTGTTTTTT; abundance: many; j_gene: TRBJ2-2; d_gene: .; v_gene: TRBV5-1
CDR3aa: CASSLRSTTGELFF; CDR3nt: TGTGCCAGCAGCTTGCGGTCGACCACCGGGGAGCTGTTTTTT; abundance: few; j_gene: TRBJ2-2; d_gene: .; v_gene: TRBV5-4
CDR3aa: CASSQDRLTLEAFF; CDR3nt: TGTGCCAGCAGCCAGGACAGGCTCACACTTGAAGCTTTCTTT; abundance: many; j_gene: TRBJ1-1; d_gene: TRBD1; v_gene: TRBV11-2
CDR3aa: CASSRTPSADTQYF; CDR3nt: TGTGCCAGCAGCCGAACTCCCTCCGCAGATACGCAGTATTTT; abundance: few; j_gene: TRBJ2-3; d_gene: .; v_gene: TRBV9
CDR3aa: CASSSSGTTNEKLFF; CDR3nt: TGTGCCAGCAGTTCCTCCGGGACGACGAATGAAAAACTGTTTTTT; abundance: .; j_gene: TRBJ1-4; d_gene: .; v_gene: TRBV12-3/TRBV12-4
CDR3aa: CASSLRENEQFF; CDR3nt: TGTGCCAGCAGCTTACGGGAGAATGAGCAGTTCTTC; abundance: few; j_gene: TRBJ2-1; d_gene: .; v_gene: TRBV7-6
CDR3aa: CASSPLDSSMNTEVFF; CDR3nt: TGTGCCAGCTCACCACTGGACAGCTCTATGAACACTGAAGTTTTCTTT; abundance: many; j_gene: TRBJ1-1; d_gene: .; v_gene: TRBV18
CDR3aa: CSVDDPQGYTEAFF; CDR3nt: TGCAGCGTTGATGACCCCCAGGGATACACTGAAGCTTTCTTT; abundance: .; j_gene: TRBJ1-1; d_gene: .; v_gene: TRBV29-1
CDR3aa: CASREAGFDEQFF; CDR3nt: TGTGCCAGCAGAGAAGCAGGGTTCGATGAGCAGTTCTTC; abundance: few; j_gene: TRBJ2-1; d_gene: .; v_gene: TRBV3-1